This T cell receptor beta chain was profiled in a study of blood T cell repertoires in COVID-19. Deletions cut 6 bases from V and 4 bases from J, with 15 bases between. This CDR3 contains 14 residues. Per germline, CDR1 MNHEY and CDR2 SMNVEV (reference sequence). Sequencing used immunoSEQ multiplex PCR; TCRdb keeps in-frame clones, though not all of them. The table records 100,000 to 150,000 clones, around four fifths of them present only once. Input material: peripheral blood. The chain combines TRBV27 with TRBJ1-2, with D tentatively TRBD1 (5 bases). This receptor was obtained from a man aged 55 to 70 with acute or convalescent COVID-19. CDR3 nucleotides: TGTGCCAGCAGGGCCTCAGGGTCCGTCTATGGCTACACCTTC. Translating gives CASRASGSVYGYTF.